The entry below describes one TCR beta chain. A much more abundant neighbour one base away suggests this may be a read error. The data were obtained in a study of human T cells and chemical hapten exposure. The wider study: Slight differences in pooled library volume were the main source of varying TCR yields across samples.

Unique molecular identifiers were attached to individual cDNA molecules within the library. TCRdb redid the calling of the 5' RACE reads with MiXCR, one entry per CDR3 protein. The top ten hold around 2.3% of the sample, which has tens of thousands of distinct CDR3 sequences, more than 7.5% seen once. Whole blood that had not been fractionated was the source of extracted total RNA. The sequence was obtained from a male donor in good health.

This CDR3 is CVSGGSQETQYF. The CDR3 DNA follows: TGTGTCAGCGGCGGCAGCCAAGAGACCCAGTACTTC. This chain uses TRBV6-6 with TRBJ2-5; D is possibly TRBD2 (5 bases). Germline V gene lookup returns CDR1 MNHNY and CDR2 SVGAGI (reference sequence). CDR3 length equals 12 residues.